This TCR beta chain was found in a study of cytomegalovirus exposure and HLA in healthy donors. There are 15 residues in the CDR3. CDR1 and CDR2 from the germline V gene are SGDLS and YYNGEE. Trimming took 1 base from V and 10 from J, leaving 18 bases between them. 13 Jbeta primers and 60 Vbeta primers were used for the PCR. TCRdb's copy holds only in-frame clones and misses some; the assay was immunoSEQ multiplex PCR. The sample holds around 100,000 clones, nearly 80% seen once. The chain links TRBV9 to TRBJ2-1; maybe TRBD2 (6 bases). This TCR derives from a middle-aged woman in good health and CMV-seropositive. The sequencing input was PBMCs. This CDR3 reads CASSVTSLATNEQFF. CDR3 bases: TGTGCCAGCAGCGTAACTTCACTAGCAACGAACGAGCAGTTCTTC.